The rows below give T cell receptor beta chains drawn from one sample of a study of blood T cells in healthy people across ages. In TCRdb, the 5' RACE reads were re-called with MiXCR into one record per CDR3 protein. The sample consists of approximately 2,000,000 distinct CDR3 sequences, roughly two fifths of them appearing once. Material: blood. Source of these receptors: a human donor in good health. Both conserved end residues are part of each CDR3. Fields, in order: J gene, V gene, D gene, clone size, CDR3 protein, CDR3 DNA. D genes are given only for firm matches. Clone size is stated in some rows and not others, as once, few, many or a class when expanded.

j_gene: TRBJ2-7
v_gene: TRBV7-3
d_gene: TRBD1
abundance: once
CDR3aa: CASSTTDRDEQYF
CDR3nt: TGTGCCAGCAGCACCACAGACAGGGACGAGCAGTACTTC

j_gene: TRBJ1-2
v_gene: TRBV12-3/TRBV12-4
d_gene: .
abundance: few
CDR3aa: CASSDGTLYGYTF
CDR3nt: TGTGCCAGCAGTGATGGGACCCTTTATGGCTACACCTTC

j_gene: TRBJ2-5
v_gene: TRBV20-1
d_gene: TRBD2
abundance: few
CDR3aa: CSARGGGAYQETQYF
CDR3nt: TGCAGTGCTAGAGGCGGGGGAGCGTACCAAGAGACCCAGTACTTC

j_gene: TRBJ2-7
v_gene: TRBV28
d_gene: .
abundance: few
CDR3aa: CASTIRGKYEQYF
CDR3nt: TGTGCCAGCACTATACGGGGAAAATACGAGCAGTACTTC

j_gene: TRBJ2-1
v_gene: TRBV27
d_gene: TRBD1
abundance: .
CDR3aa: CASSLGQAISSYNEQFF
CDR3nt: TGTGCCAGCAGCCTAGGACAGGCCATTAGCTCCTACAATGAGCAGTTCTTC

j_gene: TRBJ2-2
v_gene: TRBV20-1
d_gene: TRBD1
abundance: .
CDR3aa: CSARDPGQGDTRERFF
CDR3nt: TGCAGTGCTAGAGACCCGGGACAGGGGGACACCAGGGAGCGGTTTTTT

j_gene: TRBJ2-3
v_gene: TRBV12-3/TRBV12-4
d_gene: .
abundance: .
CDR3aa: CASSLGGATDAQYF
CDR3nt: TGTGCCAGCAGTTTAGGTGGGGCCACAGATGCGCAGTATTTT

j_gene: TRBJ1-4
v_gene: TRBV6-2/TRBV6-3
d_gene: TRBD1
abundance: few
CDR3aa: CASKGQGYNEKLFF
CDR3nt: TGTGCCAGCAAAGGACAGGGTTATAATGAAAAACTGTTTTTT

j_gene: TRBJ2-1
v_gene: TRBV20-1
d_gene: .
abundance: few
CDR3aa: CSASLQNPGNEQFF
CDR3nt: TGCAGTGCTAGCCTCCAGAACCCGGGAAATGAGCAGTTCTTC

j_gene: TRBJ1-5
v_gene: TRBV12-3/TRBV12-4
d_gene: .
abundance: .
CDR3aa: CASSLPQGPQHF
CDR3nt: TGTGCCAGCAGCTTACCCCAGGGGCCCCAGCATTTT

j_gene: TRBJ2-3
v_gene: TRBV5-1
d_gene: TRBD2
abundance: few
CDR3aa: CASSLNPGTSGMDTQYF
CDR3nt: TGCGCCAGCAGTTTAAACCCGGGGACCAGCGGGATGGATACGCAGTATTTT

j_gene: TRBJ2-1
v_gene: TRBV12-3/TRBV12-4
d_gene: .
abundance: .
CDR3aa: CASSSRGDHFNEQFF
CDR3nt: TGTGCCAGCAGTTCCCGGGGCGACCATTTCAATGAGCAGTTCTTC

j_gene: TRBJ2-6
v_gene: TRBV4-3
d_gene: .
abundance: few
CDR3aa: CASSQEIPSGANVLTF
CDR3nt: TGCGCCAGCAGCCAAGAAATCCCTTCTGGGGCCAACGTCCTGACTTTC

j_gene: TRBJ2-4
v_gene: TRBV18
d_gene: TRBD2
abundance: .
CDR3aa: CASSSTGLAPYGQYF
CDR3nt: TGTGCCAGCTCATCAACGGGACTAGCTCCCTACGGGCAGTACTTC

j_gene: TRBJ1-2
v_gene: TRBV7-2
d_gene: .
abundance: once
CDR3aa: CASRRDAAGYYGYTF
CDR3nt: TGTGCCAGTCGCAGGGACGCGGCGGGGTACTATGGCTACACCTTC

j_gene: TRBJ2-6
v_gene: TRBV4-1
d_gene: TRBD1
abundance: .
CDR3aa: CASSQEARTGISSGANVLTF
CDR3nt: TGCGCCAGCAGCCAAGAGGCACGGACAGGCATTAGCTCTGGGGCCAACGTCCTGACTTTC

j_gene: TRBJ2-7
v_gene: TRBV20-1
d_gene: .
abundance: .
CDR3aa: CSAEVGRAYEQYF
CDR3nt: TGCAGTGCCGAGGTGGGCAGAGCCTACGAGCAGTACTTC

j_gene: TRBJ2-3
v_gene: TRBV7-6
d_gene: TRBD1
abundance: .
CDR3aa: CASSSELGQGWDTQYF
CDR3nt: TGTGCCAGCAGCTCCGAACTAGGACAGGGGTGGGATACGCAGTATTTT

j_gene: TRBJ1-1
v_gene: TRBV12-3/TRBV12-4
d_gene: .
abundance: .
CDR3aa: CASSLNRDPLEAFF
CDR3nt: TGTGCCAGCAGTTTAAATCGGGACCCCCTCGAAGCTTTCTTT

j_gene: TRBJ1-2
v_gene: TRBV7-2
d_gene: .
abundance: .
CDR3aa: CASSTDRTHPYGYTF
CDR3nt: TGTGCCAGCAGCACAGACAGGACGCACCCCTATGGCTACACCTTC

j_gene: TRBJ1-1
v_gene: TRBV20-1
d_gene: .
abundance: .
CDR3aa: CIARGTEAFF
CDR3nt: TGCATCGCAAGGGGGACAGAAGCTTTCTTT

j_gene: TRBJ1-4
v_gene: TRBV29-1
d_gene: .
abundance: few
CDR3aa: CSVVSRNEKLFF
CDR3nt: TGCAGCGTGGTATCCCGAAATGAAAAACTGTTTTTT

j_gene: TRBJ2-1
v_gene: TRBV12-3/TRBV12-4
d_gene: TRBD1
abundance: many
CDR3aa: CASSLTGPPYNEQFF
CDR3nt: TGTGCCAGCAGTTTGACAGGGCCGCCCTACAATGAGCAGTTCTTC

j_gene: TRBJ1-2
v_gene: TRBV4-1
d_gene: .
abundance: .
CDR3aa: CASSQVMANCGYTF
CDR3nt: TGCGCCAGCAGCCAAGTTATGGCCAACTGTGGCTACACCTTC

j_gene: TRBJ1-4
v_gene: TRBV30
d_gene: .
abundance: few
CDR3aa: CAWSTPAGQGEKLFF
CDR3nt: TGTGCCTGGAGTACCCCGGCAGGGCAAGGGGAAAAACTGTTTTTT

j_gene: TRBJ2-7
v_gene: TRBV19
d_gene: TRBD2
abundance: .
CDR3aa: CASSLTSGGPMGYEQYF
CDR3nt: TGTGCCAGTAGTCTGACTAGCGGGGGGCCGATGGGGTACGAGCAGTACTTC

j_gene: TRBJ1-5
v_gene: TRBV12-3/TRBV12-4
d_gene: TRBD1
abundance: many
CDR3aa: CASSSGQGGNQPQHF
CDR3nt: TGTGCCAGCAGCTCCGGACAGGGCGGCAATCAGCCCCAGCATTTT

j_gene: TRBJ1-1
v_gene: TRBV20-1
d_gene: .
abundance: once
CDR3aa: CSSKIQGRNTEAFF
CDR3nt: TGCAGTTCAAAAATCCAGGGGAGGAACACTGAAGCTTTCTTT